This T cell receptor beta chain came from a study of blood T cell repertoires in COVID-19. TCRdb keeps only in-frame clones here, not all; method: immunoSEQ multiplex PCR. The table has 150,000 or so clones, roughly 85% seen once. This CDR3 is 14 amino acids long. V lost 3 bases to trimming and J lost 1 base; unmatched junction nucleotides: 4. Looked up from germline, CDR1 is SQVTM and CDR2 is ANQGSEA. The TCR comes from a woman between 45 and 60 years old with COVID-19, enrolled during active disease. This rearrangement joins TRBV29-1 to TRBJ2-3, with TRBD1 matching over 7 bases. Sequences were obtained from peripheral blood. CDR3 residues: CSVDWDRGTDTQYF. CDR3 in DNA: TGCAGCGTTGATTGGGACAGAGGCACAGATACGCAGTATTTT.